The clone carrying this T cell receptor beta chain was counted ten times or more. Thyroid ultrasound and orbital computed tomography, with clinical symptoms and serum thyroxine and TRAb, informed diagnoses. An approximately 9.8 ml volume of fresh peripheral blood provided the PBMCs. TCR beta CDR3 regions were amplified from RNA transcripts. TCR CDR3 regions were first amplified by RT-PCR with HTBI primers. TCRdb used MiXCR to reprocess the multiplex PCR reads, holding one entry per CDR3 protein. The sample includes roughly 560,000 distinct CDR3 sequences, about 14% of them seen just once. Looked up from germline, CDR1 is MDHEN and CDR2 is SYDVKM. Trimming stripped 7 bases from V and 4 bases from J, with 17 bases between. CDR3 size: 16 residues. The data stem from a study of T cells in Graves' hyperthyroidism and ophthalmopathy. In the study overall: Before treatment of any kind, peripheral blood was taken at initial diagnosis.

Sequenced: blood. This rearrangement joins TRBV28 to TRBJ1-6; TRBD1 is a possible D gene (6 bases). The source is a woman in her thirties or forties with Graves' ophthalmopathy. CDR3 protein: CASIRQVNEYNSPLHF. Here the CDR3 DNA reads TGTGCCAGCATCAGACAGGTGAACGAGTATAATTCACCCCTCCACTTT.